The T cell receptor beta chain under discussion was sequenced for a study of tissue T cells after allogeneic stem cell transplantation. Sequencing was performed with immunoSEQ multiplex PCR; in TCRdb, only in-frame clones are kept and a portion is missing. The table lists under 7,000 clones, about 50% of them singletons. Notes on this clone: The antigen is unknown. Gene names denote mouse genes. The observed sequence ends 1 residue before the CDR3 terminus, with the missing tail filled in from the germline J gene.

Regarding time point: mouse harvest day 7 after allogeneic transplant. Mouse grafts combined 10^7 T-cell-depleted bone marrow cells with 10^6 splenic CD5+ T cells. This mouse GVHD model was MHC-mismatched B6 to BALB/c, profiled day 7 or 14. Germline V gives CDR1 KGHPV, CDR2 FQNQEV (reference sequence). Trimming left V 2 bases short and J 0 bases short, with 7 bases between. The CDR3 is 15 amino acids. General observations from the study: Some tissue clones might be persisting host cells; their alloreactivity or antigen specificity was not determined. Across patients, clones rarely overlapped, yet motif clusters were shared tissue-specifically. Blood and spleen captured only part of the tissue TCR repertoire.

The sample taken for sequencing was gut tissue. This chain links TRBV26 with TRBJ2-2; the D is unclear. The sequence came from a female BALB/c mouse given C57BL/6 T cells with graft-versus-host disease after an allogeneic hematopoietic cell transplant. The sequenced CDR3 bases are TGTGCCAGCAGTCTGACCCCCGCAAACACCGGGCAGCTCTAC. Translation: CASSLTPANTGQLY. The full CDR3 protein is CASSLTPANTGQLYF.